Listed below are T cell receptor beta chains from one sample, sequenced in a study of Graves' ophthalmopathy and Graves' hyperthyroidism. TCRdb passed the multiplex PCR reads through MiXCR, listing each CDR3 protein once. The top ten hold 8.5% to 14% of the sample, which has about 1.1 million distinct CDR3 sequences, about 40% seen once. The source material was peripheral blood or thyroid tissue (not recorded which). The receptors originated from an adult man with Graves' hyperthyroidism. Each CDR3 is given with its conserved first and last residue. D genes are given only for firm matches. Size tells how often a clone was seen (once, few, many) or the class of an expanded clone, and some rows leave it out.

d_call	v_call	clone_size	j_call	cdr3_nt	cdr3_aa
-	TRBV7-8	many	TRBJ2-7	TGTGCCAGCAGCTTGGAGCCAGGGAAAGGGTACGAGCAGTACTTC	CASSLEPGKGYEQYF
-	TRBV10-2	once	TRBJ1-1	TGCGCCAGCAGTGAGTTTATGAACACTGAAGCTTTCTTT	CASSEFMNTEAFF
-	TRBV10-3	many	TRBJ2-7	TGTGCCATCAGTGACCCGGACGGAAGAGACTACGAGCAGTACTTC	CAISDPDGRDYEQYF
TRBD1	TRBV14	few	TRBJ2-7	TGTGCCAGCAGCCCGAGGACAGGGCTTGCTCTGGAGCAGTACTTC	CASSPRTGLALEQYF
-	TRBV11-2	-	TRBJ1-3	TGTGCCAGCAGCTTAATGGGATTAGAGAGAAACACCATATATTTT	CASSLMGLERNTIYF
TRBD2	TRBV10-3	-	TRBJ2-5	TGTGCCAGCGGGGGGATCGGAGAGACCCAGTACTTC	CASGGIGETQYF
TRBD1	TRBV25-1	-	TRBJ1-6	TGTGCCAGCCAAAAGACAGGGTCGGATTCACCCCTCCACTTT	CASQKTGSDSPLHF
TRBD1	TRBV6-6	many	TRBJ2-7	TGCGCCAGCAGCTCGACAGGGGGCGAGCAGTACTTC	CASSSTGGEQYF
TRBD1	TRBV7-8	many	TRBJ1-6	TGTGCCAGCAGTCTCGACAGGGGGCTTTCACCCCTCCACTTT	CASSLDRGLSPLHF
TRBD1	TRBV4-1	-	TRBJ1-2	TGCGCCAGCAGTTCCGGACAGGGGGTTGGCTACACCTTC	CASSSGQGVGYTF
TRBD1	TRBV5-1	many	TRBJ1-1	TGCGCCAGCAGCTTGGGCAGGGGGCAGAACACTGAAGCTTTCTTT	CASSLGRGQNTEAFF
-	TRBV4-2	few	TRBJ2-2	TGTGCCAGCAGCCAAGTGGGTCTTGGGGTGAGGTACACCGGGGAGCTGTTTTTT	CASSQVGLGVRYTGELFF
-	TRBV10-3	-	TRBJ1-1	TGTGCCATCGGCGACTACCGCACTGAAGCTTTCTTT	CAIGDYRTEAFF
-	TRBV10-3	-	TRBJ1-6	TGTGCCATCAGTGCCGGGGGGCCCAATTCACCCCTCCACTTT	CAISAGGPNSPLHF
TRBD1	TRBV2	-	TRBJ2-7	TGTGCCAGCAGGGACAGGGCCTGTCACTACGAGCAGTACTTC	CASRDRACHYEQYF
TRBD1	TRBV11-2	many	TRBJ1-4	TGTGCCAGCAGCACGCTCAGGGGGCGTGAAAAACTGTTTTTT	CASSTLRGREKLFF
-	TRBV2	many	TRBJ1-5	TGTGCCAGCAGCAAACAAACAGGTCTCCCAAATCAGCCCCAGCATTTT	CASSKQTGLPNQPQHF
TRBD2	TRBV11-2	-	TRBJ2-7	TGTGCCAGCAGCCGTACTAGCGGGAGTTTCGACGAGCAGTACTTC	CASSRTSGSFDEQYF
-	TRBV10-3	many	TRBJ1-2	TGTGCCATCAGTGTAGGTGGGCAGGGAAACTATGGCTACACCTTC	CAISVGGQGNYGYTF
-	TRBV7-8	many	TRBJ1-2	TGTGCCAGCAGCAAGGGTTCAGAATATGGCTACACCTTC	CASSKGSEYGYTF
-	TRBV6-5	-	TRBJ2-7	TGTGCCAGCAGAGGGGACTCTCCGGGGGAGCAGTACTTC	CASRGDSPGEQYF
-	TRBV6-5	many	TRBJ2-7	TGTGCCAGCAAGGCGAGTGCTTCCTACGAGCAGTACTTC	CASKASASYEQYF
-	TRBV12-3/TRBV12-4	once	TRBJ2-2	TGTGCCAGCAACCCGGGGACCGGGGAGCTGTTTTTT	CASNPGTGELFF
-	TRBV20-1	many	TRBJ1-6	TGCAGTGCTAGAGATAGGCGTCAGGGAGATAATTCACCCCTCCACTTT	CSARDRRQGDNSPLHF
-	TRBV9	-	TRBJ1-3	TGTGCCAGCAGCCCCCGCTGGGGAGCGTCCTCTGGAAACACCATATATTTT	CASSPRWGASSGNTIYF
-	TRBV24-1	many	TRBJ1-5	TGTGCCACCAGTGACCCGGGGGGCAATCAGCCCCAGCATTTT	CATSDPGGNQPQHF
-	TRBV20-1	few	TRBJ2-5	TGCAGTGCTAGAGGGGTTCTAGCAGAGACCCAGTACTTC	CSARGVLAETQYF